This T cell receptor beta chain was observed in a study of cytomegalovirus exposure and HLA in healthy donors. Study findings and constraints: TCR association rates varied by HLA locus in a later analysis, with DRB1 highest and HLA-C lowest.

Per germline, CDR1 SEHNR and CDR2 FQNEAQ (reference sequence). The CDR3 has 13 amino acids. V lost 1 base and J 4 bases, leaving 8 bases between the germline ends. Both 60 Vbeta primers and 13 Jbeta primers went into the PCR. TCRdb's copy holds only in-frame clones and misses some; the assay was immunoSEQ multiplex PCR. The data show 150,000 to 200,000 clones, more than 60% seen once. Note on this clone: Its specificity is unknown.

The clonotype was recovered from a man aged 40-49 years in good health and CMV-seronegative. The chain combines TRBV7-9 with TRBJ2-7; D not certain. Specimen: PBMCs. CDR3 in amino acids: CASSLDSGYEQYF. The CDR3 DNA reads as TGTGCCAGCAGCTTAGACTCGGGTTACGAGCAGTACTTC.